This T cell receptor (beta chain) was recorded in a study of early T cells in non-severe SARS-CoV-2 infection. Overall study: The study sequenced bulk RNA from unsorted whole blood, with chains unpaired.

Individual cDNA molecules were tagged with unique molecular identifiers. Each CDR3 protein gets one entry after TCRdb re-called the 5' RACE reads with MiXCR. The sample has 50,000 to 60,000 distinct CDR3 sequences, about 5.9% seen once; the top ten hold 3% to 4.5%. CDR1 SGHKS and CDR2 YYEKEE come from the germline V gene (reference sequence). The V gene lost 7 bases and the J gene lost 10 bases, with 18 bases spanning the gap. CDR3 size: 14 residues. In this sample, this clonotype turned up many times. The specimen was whole blood. The origin of this receptor is an adult who was a healthcare worker with PCR-confirmed SARS-CoV-2 infection or an uninfected control (not recorded which). The genes are TRBV5-5 and TRBJ1-6; D might be TRBD1 (5 bases). The CDR3 region has the DNA TGTGCCAGCGGCTACGGGACCTCGTCCTCACCCCTCCACTTT. Translation gives CASGYGTSSSPLHF.